This T cell receptor beta chain was captured by sequencing in a study of T cell changes during pregnancy in multiple sclerosis. TCRdb's copy holds only in-frame clones and misses some; the assay was immunoSEQ multiplex PCR. This sample has 98,000 or so clones, with roughly 92% found just once. CDR3 length: 16 residues. Germline-derived CDR1 and CDR2 are SNHLY and FYNNEI. V was shortened by 1 base and J by 3 bases, with 12 bases between the two germline ends. V gene TRBV2 combines with J gene TRBJ1-4; D is unclear. The sequence came from a female donor with multiple sclerosis, enrolled in a pregnancy study. The sample consisted of peripheral blood, taken after pregnancy. The CDR3 DNA reads as TGTGCCAGCAGTGAAGGAGGGAGAAGGGCTAATGAAAAACTGTTTTTT. This codes for CASSEGGRRANEKLFF.